This T cell receptor (beta chain) was captured by sequencing in a study of monozygotic twins with cystic fibrosis. Sequencing used immunoSEQ multiplex PCR; TCRdb keeps in-frame clones, though not all of them. The sample lists roughly 32,000 clones, around 96% occurring once. V dropped 6 bases and J dropped 5 bases, with 10 bases sitting between them. CDR1 and CDR2 from the germline V gene are LNHDA and SQIVND (reference sequence). This CDR3 has 12 amino acids. Sequenced input: blood. This sequence was found in a girl between 2 and 10 years old with cystic fibrosis. The rearrangement links TRBV19 to TRBJ1-1; D unresolved. The CDR3 nucleotides read TGTGCCAGTAGAGAAGGGCAGACTGAAGCTTTCTTT. Encoded protein: CASREGQTEAFF.